This T cell receptor (beta chain) was profiled in a study of blood T cell repertoires in COVID-19 (TCRdb year 2020). In the study overall: Samples covering the acute and convalescent phases of COVID-19 were provided by collaborators in the United States, Italy and Spain. The prospective study material was composed of cDNA or gDNA derived from T cells, B-cell-depleted T cells, or PBMCs. The dataset comprised deeply sampled blood TCRbeta repertoires from subjects exposed to, actively infected with, or recovered from COVID-19. The repertoires were released in a freely available public database intended as a resource for research on the immune response to SARS-CoV-2. The samples were drawn from the first 160 participants of the ongoing ImmuneRACE study and from under 1,500 subjects provided by 6 global collaborators. Sample metadata almost always included a de-identified subject ID, COVID-19 status, age in years and sex. Where available, HLA class I and class II types were taken from metadata supplied by the sample provider and were not determined by assay-based typing. Study-level results and caveats: The quantity of clinical and demographic metadata differed by source and by participant and was supplied without curation.

TCRbeta CDR3 regions were amplified from genomic DNA using the immunoSEQ Assay, a bias-controlled multiplex PCR. The authors processed their data as follows. The number of nucleated cells in each sample was estimated from the amplification of reference gene primers within the assay. Sequence reads were collapsed and filtered to measure the absolute abundance of every unique TCRbeta CDR3 rearrangement. Productive Simpson clonality was computed per sample as the square root of Simpson's diversity index over productive rearrangements. TCRdb retrieved this table from immuneACCESS and kept in-frame rearrangements only. Not all clones are present; in checked studies, unresolved V genes account for under half, and no reason is known for the remainder. That table furnishes V, J and clone size, whereas the DNA furnished D and trimming. Within this sample are hundreds of thousands of clones, with 85% to 90% of them counted one time only. Together, the top ten hold approximately 2.5% of the sample.

On this clone: Its specific antigen is unknown. Within one base of it there is no much larger clone, and no base qualities were kept.

At the junction V is shortened by 3 bases and J by 3 bases, with 9 bases in between. As encoded in the germline V gene, CDR1 is SQVTM while CDR2 is ANQGSEA. The CDR3 covers 13 residues, taking in both the cysteine and the phenylalanine. Kept here is only the CDR3 DNA, which spans 39 bases and is read in frame from base 1. Enrolling through a virtual design, the prospective study's participants ranged in age from roughly 18 to 95 years and lived across about two dozen United States geographic areas. In the prospective study, cohorts were assigned on the basis of participant-reported clinical history obtained from a screening survey and a study questionnaire. ImmuneRACE Cohort 3 recovered participants were defined by two consecutive negative NP/OP PCR tests, healthcare professional clearance, or symptom resolution. Mobile phlebotomists in the prospective study collected whole blood, serum and a nasopharyngeal or oropharyngeal swab from every participant. Over a roughly two-month period, participants in the prospective study had the option of providing additional blood draws and questionnaires. Before DNA extraction, prospective study blood samples were shipped either frozen or at room temperature.

The chain couples TRBV29-1 to TRBJ1-5; the D gene is perhaps TRBD1, on 6 matching bases. This clonotype was obtained from a woman between 18 and 29 years old who had recovered from COVID-19. Sequencing was carried out using PBMCs or T cells enriched from blood (not recorded which). The sequenced DNA is TGCAGCGTTGACACAGGGAACAATCAGCCCCAGCATTTT. It translates as CSVDTGNNQPQHF.